Listed here are 18 T cell receptor beta chains from one sample, sequenced in a study of vaccination effects on CD4 cells after COVID-19. Repertoires were generated with immunoSEQ multiplex PCR, while TCRdb's copy carries only in-frame clones and drops some. The table includes fewer than 85,000 clones, roughly 81% detected once. Investigators separated out CD4+ T cells once less than 11 days of culture had passed. Participants were vaccinated with two doses of either the BNT162b2 or mRNA-1273 vaccine. No antigen is known for these receptors. The sequencing here drew on CD4+ T cells from PBMCs cultured without peptide, taken after COVID-19 vaccination. The source is a human donor who received a COVID-19 vaccine.

The gene calls are TRBV5-6 and TRBJ1-3; D call uncertain. V was pared by 2 bases and J by 0 bases, with 15 bases between. Germline-derived CDR1 and CDR2 are SGHDT and YYEEEE. This CDR3 has 17 residues. CDR3 loop: CASSLKHGLHSGNTIYF. The CDR3 bases are TGTGCCAGCAGCTTAAAACACGGACTGCACTCTGGAAACACCATATATTTT.

The rearrangement uses TRBV19 and TRBJ1-5; tentatively, D is TRBD1 (5 bases). CDR3 length: 14 residues. Trimming removed 5 bases from V and 3 bases from J, with 11 bases in between. Looked up from germline, CDR1 is LNHDA and CDR2 is SQIVND (reference sequence). The CDR3 DNA is TGTGCCAGTAGTGCGACAGTAGTCAATCAGCCCCAGCATTTT. It codes for CASSATVVNQPQHF.

The genes are TRBV15 and TRBJ1-1, with D unresolved. Germline V gives CDR1 LNHNV, CDR2 YYDKDF (reference sequence). This CDR3 contains 14 residues. Trimming removed 0 bases from V and 0 bases from J, with 5 bases in between. In DNA, the CDR3 is TGTGCCACCAGCAGAGATCCAGTGAACACTGAAGCTTTCTTT. Its translation is CATSRDPVNTEAFF.

This clone turned up a few times. In DNA form, the CDR3 reads TGTGCCAGCAGTTACCGGTTGGTGACTGAAGCTTTCTTT. Translating it yields CASSYRLVTEAFF. The chain uses TRBV6-2 or TRBV6-3 and TRBJ1-1; no definite D call. The CDR3 is made up of 13 amino acids. Trimming left V 2 bases short and J 5 bases short, with 9 bases between. In germline, CDR1 is MNHEY, CDR2 SVGEGT.

The J gene is TRBJ2-1, the V gene TRBV2; D is uncertain. This CDR3 contains 15 residues. Germline V gene data show CDR1 as SNHLY and CDR2 as FYNNEI. V lost 7 bases, J lost 6 bases, and 19 bases lay in between. The CDR3 sequence is CASMWLGIGRNEQFF. The DNA for the CDR3 is TGTGCCAGCATGTGGTTGGGAATCGGTCGCAATGAGCAGTTCTTC.

The V gene is TRBV24-1, the J gene TRBJ2-5; D is perhaps TRBD1 (6 bases). Germline loops: CDR1 KGHDR, CDR2 SFDVKD. V shed 7 bases and J shed 5 bases, with 13 bases lying between them. The CDR3 sequence is 13 residues long. CDR3 coding DNA: TGTGCCACCAGCCGACAGGCCGGGGAGACCCAGTACTTC. Translated: CATSRQAGETQYF.

The count of this clone is one. The chain joins TRBV19 to TRBJ2-3, with no clear D. V dropped 2 bases and J dropped 5 bases, with 5 bases sitting between them. Germline V gives CDR1 LNHDA, CDR2 SQIVND (reference sequence). This CDR3 is 12 amino acids long. DNA for the CDR3: TGTGCCAGTAGTATATTGGGAGATACGCAGTATTTT. Translated, it gives CASSILGDTQYF.

The rearrangement joins TRBV5-1 to TRBJ2-1; a possible D gene is TRBD1 (5 bases). Germline loops: CDR1 SGHRS, CDR2 YFSETQ. This CDR3 region has 14 residues. The V gene lost 4 bases and the J gene lost 2 bases, with 10 bases spanning the gap. The CDR3 bases are TGCGCCAGCAGCGTAGGGGTTCCCTACAATGAGCAGTTCTTC. Protein: CASSVGVPYNEQFF. Together with reference TRBV5-1 and TRBJ2-1, the CDR3 gives the full variable domain: KAGVTQTPRYLIKTRGQQVTLSCSPISGHRSVSWYQQTPGQGLQFLFEYFSETQRNKGNFPGRFSGRQFSNSRSEMNVSTLELGDSALYLCASSVGVPYNEQFFGPGTRLTVL.

As DNA, the CDR3 is TGCGCCAGCAGCTTGGGGTTGGGACAGAACACTGAAGCTTTCTTT. It is translated as CASSLGLGQNTEAFF. This rearrangement joins TRBV5-1 to TRBJ1-1, with a tentative D call TRBD1 (6 bases). With 0 bases removed from V and 1 base from J, the gap between germline ends came to 10 bases. In germline, CDR1 is SGHRS, CDR2 YFSETQ. The CDR3 totals 15 residues.

V gene TRBV4-3 combines with J gene TRBJ1-2, with a possible D match to TRBD1 (5 bases). CDR1 is LGHNA, CDR2 YSLEER, per germline. The CDR3 has 15 residues. Trimming cost V 4 bases and J 2 bases, with 14 bases left between them. The CDR3 reads CASSLAPGGNYGYTF. CDR3 sequence (DNA): TGCGCCAGCAGCCTCGCCCCCGGGGGGAACTATGGCTACACCTTC.

The rearrangement uses TRBV19 and TRBJ1-1, with 7 bases identical to TRBD1. CDR3 length: 13 residues. The germline CDR1 and CDR2 sequences are LNHDA and SQIVND (reference sequence). After removal of 4 bases from V and 3 bases from J, the junction contained 2 bases not matched to a gene. The CDR3 is CASSTDRDTEAFF. As DNA, the CDR3 is TGTGCCAGTAGTACCGACAGGGACACTGAAGCTTTCTTT.

V gene TRBV2 combines with J gene TRBJ2-7; D is possibly TRBD1 (6 bases). The CDR3 has 13 amino acids. Germline lookup yields CDR1 SNHLY and CDR2 FYNNEI. Deletions cut 7 bases from V and 2 bases from J, with 12 bases between. CDR3 residues: CASNTDSTYEQYV. In nucleotides, the CDR3 is TGTGCCAGCAACACGGACAGCACCTACGAGCAGTACGTC.

This chain connects TRBV28 to TRBJ2-7; D unresolved. In germline, CDR1 is MDHEN, CDR2 SYDVKM. This CDR3 has 13 amino acids. V lost 2 bases to trimming and J lost 4 bases, with 9 bases between them. DNA of the CDR3: TGTGCCAGCAGTTTAACAGCGAATTACGAGCAGTACGTC. It is translated as CASSLTANYEQYV.

This CDR3 reads CASGTGGVDTGELFF. The CDR3 bases are TGTGCCTCGGGGACAGGGGGCGTTGACACCGGGGAGCTGTTTTTT. This chain links TRBV19 with TRBJ2-2, with 12 bases that match TRBD1. CDR3 length equals 15 residues. V was clipped by 11 bases and J by 3 bases; unmatched bases: 7. Germline loops: CDR1 LNHDA, CDR2 SQIVND (reference sequence).

The chain employs TRBV2 and TRBJ1-1; D not resolved. CDR3 length: 13 residues. Germline CDR1 SNHLY, CDR2 FYNNEI. V gave up 6 bases and J gave up 1 base, with 9 bases separating them. The CDR3 region has the DNA TGTGCCAGCAGGAGCGACCAGAACACTGAAGCTTTCTTT. This sequence encodes CASRSDQNTEAFF. Drawing the rest from reference TRBV2 and TRBJ1-1, the complete variable domain is EPEVTQTPSHQVTQMGQEVILRCVPISNHLYFYWYRQILGQKVEFLVSFYNNEISEKSEIFDDQFSVERPDGSNFTLKIRSTKLEDSAMYFCASRSDQNTEAFFGQGTRLTVV.

This clone is a singleton in its sample. The chain recombines TRBV7-2 with TRBJ1-2; no clear D gene. In germline, CDR1 is SGHTA, CDR2 FQGNSA. Trimming took 6 bases from V and 2 from J, leaving 16 bases between them. The CDR3 consists of 15 residues. The CDR3 nucleotides read TGTGCCAGCAGGTTTGACGTGTCCCCCAACTATGGCTACACCTTC. It specifies CASRFDVSPNYGYTF.

V is TRBV9 and J is TRBJ2-1; D might be TRBD1 (5 bases). CDR3 length: 14 residues. Germline V lookup: CDR1 SGDLS, CDR2 YYNGEE. V was shortened by 0 bases and J by 11 bases, with 15 bases between the two germline ends. The DNA of the CDR3 is TGTGCCAGCAGCGTAGCTCAGGGAATGAAGAAGCAGTTCTTC. Translated, it gives CASSVAQGMKKQFF.

This clone was observed once. The chain is built from TRBV2 and TRBJ2-1; 10 positions match TRBD2. The CDR3 runs 16 residues. Looked up from germline, CDR1 is SNHLY and CDR2 is FYNNEI. V was clipped by 1 base and J by 8 bases; unmatched bases: 8. In nucleotides, the CDR3 is TGTGCCAGCAGTGAAGTTCGAGCGGGGGGGATAGATGAGCAGTTCTTC. It translates to CASSEVRAGGIDEQFF.